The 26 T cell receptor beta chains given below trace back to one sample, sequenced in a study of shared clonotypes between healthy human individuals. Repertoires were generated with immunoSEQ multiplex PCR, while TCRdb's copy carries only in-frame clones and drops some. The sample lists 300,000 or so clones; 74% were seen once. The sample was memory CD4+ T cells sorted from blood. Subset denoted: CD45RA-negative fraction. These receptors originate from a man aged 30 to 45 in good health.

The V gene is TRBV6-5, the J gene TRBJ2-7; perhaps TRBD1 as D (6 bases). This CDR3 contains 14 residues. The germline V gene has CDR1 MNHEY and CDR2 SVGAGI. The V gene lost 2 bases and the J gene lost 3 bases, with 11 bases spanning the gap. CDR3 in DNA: TGTGCCAGCAGTTACGGGACATTGGGCTACGAGCAGTACTTC. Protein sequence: CASSYGTLGYEQYF.

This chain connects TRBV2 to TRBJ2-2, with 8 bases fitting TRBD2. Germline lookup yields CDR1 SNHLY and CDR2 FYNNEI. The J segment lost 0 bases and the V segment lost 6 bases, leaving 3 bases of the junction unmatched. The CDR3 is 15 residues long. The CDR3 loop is CASRGGLANTGELFF. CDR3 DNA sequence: TGTGCCAGCAGAGGGGGACTAGCGAACACCGGGGAGCTGTTTTTT.

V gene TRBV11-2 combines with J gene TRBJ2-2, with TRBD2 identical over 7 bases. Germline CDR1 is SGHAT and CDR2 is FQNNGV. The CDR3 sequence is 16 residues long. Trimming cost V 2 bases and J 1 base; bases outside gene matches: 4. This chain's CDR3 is CASSLFGGGNTGELFF. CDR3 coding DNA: TGTGCCAGCAGCTTATTCGGCGGGGGGAACACCGGGGAGCTGTTTTTT.

CDR3 nucleotides: TGTGCCAGCTCACCTCGGTCAGTTATGAACACTGAAGCTTTCTTT. Its translation: CASSPRSVMNTEAFF. This chain links TRBV18 with TRBJ1-1; D not resolved. The ends were cut back, 3 bases at V and 0 bases at J, with 11 bases in the middle. Per the germline V gene, CDR1 is KGHSH and CDR2 is LQKENI. The CDR3 length is 15 residues.

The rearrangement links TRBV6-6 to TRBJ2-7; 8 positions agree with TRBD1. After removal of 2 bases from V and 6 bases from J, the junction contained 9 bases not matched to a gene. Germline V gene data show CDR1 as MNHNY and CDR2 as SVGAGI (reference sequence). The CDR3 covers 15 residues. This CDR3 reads CASSYLGQGLGEQYF. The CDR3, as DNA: TGTGCCAGCAGTTACCTAGGACAGGGACTGGGCGAGCAGTACTTC.

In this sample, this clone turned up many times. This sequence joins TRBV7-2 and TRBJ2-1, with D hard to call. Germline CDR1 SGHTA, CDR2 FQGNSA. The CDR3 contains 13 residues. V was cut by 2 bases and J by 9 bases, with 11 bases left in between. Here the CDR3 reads CASSLIQSVEQFF. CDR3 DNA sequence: TGTGCCAGCAGCTTAATTCAGTCGGTTGAGCAGTTCTTC.

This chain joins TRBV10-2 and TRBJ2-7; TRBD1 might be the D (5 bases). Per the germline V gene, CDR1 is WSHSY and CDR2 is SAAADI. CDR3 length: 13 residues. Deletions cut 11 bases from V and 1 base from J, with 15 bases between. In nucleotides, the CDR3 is TGCGCCGGCGCCGACGACAGTTCCTACGAGCAGTACTTC. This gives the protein CAGADDSSYEQYF.

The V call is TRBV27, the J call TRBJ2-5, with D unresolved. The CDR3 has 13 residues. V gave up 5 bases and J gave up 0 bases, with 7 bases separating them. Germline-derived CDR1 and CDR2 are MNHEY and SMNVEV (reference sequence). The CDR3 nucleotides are TGTGCCAGCAGTCCACAGTACCAAGAGACCCAGTACTTC. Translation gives CASSPQYQETQYF.

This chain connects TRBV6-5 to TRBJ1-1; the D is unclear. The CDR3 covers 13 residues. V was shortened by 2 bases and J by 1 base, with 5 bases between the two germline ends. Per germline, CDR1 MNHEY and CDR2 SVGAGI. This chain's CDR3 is CASSYDSNTEAFF. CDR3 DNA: TGTGCCAGCAGTTACGACTCGAACACTGAAGCTTTCTTT.

CDR3 residues: CASSPSDRGNYGYTF. CDR3 bases: TGTGCCAGCTCACCTTCAGATAGGGGAAACTATGGCTACACCTTC. The chain links TRBV18 to TRBJ1-2; a possible D gene is TRBD1 (5 bases). V was trimmed by 3 bases and J by 2 bases, leaving 13 bases between them. Per the germline V gene, CDR1 is KGHSH and CDR2 is LQKENI. CDR3 size: 15 residues.

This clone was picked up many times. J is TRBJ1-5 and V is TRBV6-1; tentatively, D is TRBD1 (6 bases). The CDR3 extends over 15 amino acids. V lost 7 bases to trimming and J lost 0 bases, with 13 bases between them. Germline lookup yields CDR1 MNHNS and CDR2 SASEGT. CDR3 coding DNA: TGTGCCAGCAAGAGGGACATAAATAGCAATCAGCCCCAGCATTTT. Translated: CASKRDINSNQPQHF.

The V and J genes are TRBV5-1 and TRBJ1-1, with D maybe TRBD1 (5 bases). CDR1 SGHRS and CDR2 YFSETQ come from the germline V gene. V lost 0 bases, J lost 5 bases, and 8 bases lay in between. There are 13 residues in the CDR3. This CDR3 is CASSLDSGTEAFF. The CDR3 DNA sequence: TGCGCCAGCAGCTTGGATTCAGGGACTGAAGCTTTCTTT.

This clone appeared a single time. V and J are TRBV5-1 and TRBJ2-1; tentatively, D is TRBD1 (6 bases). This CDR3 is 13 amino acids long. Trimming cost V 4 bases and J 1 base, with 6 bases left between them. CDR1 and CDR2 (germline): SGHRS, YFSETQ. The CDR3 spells CASSQGSYNEQFF. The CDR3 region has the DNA TGCGCCAGCAGCCAGGGGTCCTACAATGAGCAGTTCTTC.

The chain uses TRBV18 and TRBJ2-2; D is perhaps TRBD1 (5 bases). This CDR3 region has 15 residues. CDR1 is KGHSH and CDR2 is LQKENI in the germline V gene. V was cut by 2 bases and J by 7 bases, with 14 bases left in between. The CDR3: CASSPEAGWIGELFF. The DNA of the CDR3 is TGTGCCAGCTCACCAGAGGCAGGGTGGATCGGGGAGCTGTTTTTT.

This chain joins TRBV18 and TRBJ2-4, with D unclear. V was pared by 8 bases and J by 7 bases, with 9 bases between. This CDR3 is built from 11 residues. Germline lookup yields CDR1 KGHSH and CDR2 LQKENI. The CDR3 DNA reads TGTGCCAGCAGCCCTGGGAACATTCAGTACTTC. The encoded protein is CASSPGNIQYF.

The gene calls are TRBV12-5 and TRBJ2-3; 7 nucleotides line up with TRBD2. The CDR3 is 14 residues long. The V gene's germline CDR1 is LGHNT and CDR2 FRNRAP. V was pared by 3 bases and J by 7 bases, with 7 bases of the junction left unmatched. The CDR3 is CASGFLSGGHTQYF. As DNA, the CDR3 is TGTGCTAGTGGTTTCCTGTCGGGAGGACATACGCAGTATTTT.

The CDR3 region is CASWGAGPPGSEQYF. CDR3 in DNA: TGCGCCAGCTGGGGAGCGGGCCCACCCGGGTCCGAGCAGTACTTC. V usage is TRBV5-1 and J usage is TRBJ2-7, with D possibly being TRBD2 (6 bases). Trimming shortened V by 7 bases and J by 6 bases, and 23 bases separated the two germline ends. From germline, CDR1 is SGHRS and CDR2 YFSETQ. The CDR3 runs 15 residues.

The CDR3 nucleotides are TGTGCCAGCAGTTTAGGCAGGGTTTCAGGGCAGTACTTC. Residues: CASSLGRVSGQYF. The chain couples TRBV28 to TRBJ2-7; D perhaps matches TRBD1 (5 bases). Germline CDR1 reads MDHEN; CDR2 reads SYDVKM. With 2 bases removed from V and 9 bases from J, the gap between germline ends came to 14 bases. This CDR3 has 13 amino acids.

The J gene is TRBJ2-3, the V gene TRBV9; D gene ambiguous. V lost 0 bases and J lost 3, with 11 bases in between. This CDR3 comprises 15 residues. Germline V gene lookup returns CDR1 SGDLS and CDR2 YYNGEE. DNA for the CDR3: TGTGCCAGCAGCGTAGTTGGCGCGATGACAGATACGCAGTATTTT. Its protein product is CASSVVGAMTDTQYF.

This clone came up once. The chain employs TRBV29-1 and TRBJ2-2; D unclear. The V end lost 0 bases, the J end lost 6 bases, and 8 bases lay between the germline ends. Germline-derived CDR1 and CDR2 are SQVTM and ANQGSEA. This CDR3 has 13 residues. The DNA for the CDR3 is TGCAGCGTTGAAGAGGAATGGGCCGGGGAGCTGTTTTTT. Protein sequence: CSVEEEWAGELFF.

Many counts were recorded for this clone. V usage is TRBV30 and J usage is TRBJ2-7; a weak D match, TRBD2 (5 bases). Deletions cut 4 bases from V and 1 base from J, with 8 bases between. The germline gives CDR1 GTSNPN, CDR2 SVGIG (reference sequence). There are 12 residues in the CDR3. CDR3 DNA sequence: TGTGCCTGGAACCGGGGATCCTACGAGCAGTACTTC. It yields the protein CAWNRGSYEQYF.

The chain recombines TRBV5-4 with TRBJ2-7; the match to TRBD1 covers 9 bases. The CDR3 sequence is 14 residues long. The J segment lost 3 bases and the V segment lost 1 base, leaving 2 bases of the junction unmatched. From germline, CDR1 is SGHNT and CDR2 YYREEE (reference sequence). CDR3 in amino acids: CASSLTGGRYEQYF. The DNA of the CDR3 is TGTGCCAGCAGCTTGACAGGGGGCCGCTACGAGCAGTACTTC.

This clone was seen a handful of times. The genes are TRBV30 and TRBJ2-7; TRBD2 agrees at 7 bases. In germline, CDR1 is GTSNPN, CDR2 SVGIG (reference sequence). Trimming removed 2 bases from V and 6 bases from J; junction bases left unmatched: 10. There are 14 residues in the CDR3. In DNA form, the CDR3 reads TGTGCCTGGAGTCTGGGAGGGAAACTGGTCGAGCAGTACTTC. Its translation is CAWSLGGKLVEQYF.

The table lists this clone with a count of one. CDR3 in amino acids: CASSVSDTQYF. The CDR3 DNA reads as TGTGCCAGCAGTGTTTCAGATACGCAGTATTTT. The rearrangement uses TRBV6-1 and TRBJ2-3; D remains ambiguous. In germline, CDR1 is MNHNS, CDR2 SASEGT. V was pared by 4 bases and J by 4 bases, with 3 bases between. The CDR3 extends over 11 amino acids.

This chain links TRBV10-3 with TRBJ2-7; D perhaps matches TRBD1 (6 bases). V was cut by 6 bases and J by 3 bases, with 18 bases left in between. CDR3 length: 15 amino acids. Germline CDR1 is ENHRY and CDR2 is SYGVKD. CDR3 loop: CAIRPADRIDYEQYF. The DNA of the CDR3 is TGTGCCATCAGGCCTGCGGACAGAATCGACTACGAGCAGTACTTC.

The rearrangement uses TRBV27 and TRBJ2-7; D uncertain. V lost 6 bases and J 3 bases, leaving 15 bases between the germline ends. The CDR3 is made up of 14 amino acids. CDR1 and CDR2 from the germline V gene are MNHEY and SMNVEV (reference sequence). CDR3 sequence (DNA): TGTGCCAGCAGATGGAAAGCAGCCGACTACGAGCAGTACTTC. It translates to CASRWKAADYEQYF.